The 19 T cell receptor beta chains listed next were all sequenced from one sample in a study of blood T cell repertoires in COVID-19. Only in-frame clones appear in the TCRdb table, and some are missing; sequencing was by immunoSEQ multiplex PCR. Among roughly 100,000 clones listed, approximately 80% were seen once. Sequencing was done on a sample of peripheral blood. The receptors originated from a man aged 60 to 69 with acute or convalescent COVID-19.

This clone has just a few counts. The rearrangement uses TRBV18 and TRBJ1-2; 8 bases line up with TRBD1. The CDR3 totals 14 residues. Germline V CDR1 and CDR2: KGHSH, LQKENI. The V gene end was trimmed by 2 bases and the J gene end by 3 bases; junction bases not matched to a gene: 2. The DNA of the CDR3 is TGTGCCAGCTCACCAGGGACAGGCTACTATGGCTACACCTTC. Translating it yields CASSPGTGYYGYTF. The full variable domain, with the rest looked up from reference TRBV18 and TRBJ1-2, is NAGVMQNPRHLVRRRGQEARLRCSPMKGHSHVYWYRQLPEEGLKFMVYLQKENIIDESGMPKERFSAEFPKEGPSILRIQQVVRGDSAAYFCASSPGTGYYGYTFGSGTRLTVV.

The CDR3 nucleotides read TGTGCCATCAGTGATGCGGGGAGGGGCCAAGAGACCCAGTACTTC. Translated, it gives CAISDAGRGQETQYF. The V call is TRBV10-3, the J call TRBJ2-5; TRBD2 matches 7 bases. V was pared by 3 bases and J by 1 base, with 5 bases of the junction left unmatched. In germline, CDR1 is ENHRY, CDR2 SYGVKD. This CDR3 region has 15 residues.

This clone was detected once. CDR3 in amino acids: CASSVGGFSYEQYF. The CDR3, as DNA: TGTGCCAGCAGCGTAGGAGGGTTCTCCTACGAGCAGTACTTC. The genes are TRBV9 and TRBJ2-7, with D perhaps TRBD2 (5 bases). Germline V gene data show CDR1 as SGDLS and CDR2 as YYNGEE. V was clipped by 0 bases and J by 0 bases, with 7 bases between them. This CDR3 spans 14 amino acids.

DNA for the CDR3: TGTGCCAGCAGCCCCAAGCGGGAGCTAGGGAATGAGCAGTTCTTC. Its translation is CASSPKRELGNEQFF. The V call is TRBV5-4, the J call TRBJ2-1; 8 positions match TRBD2. The length of the CDR3 is 15 residues. V was pared by 4 bases and J by 7 bases, with 10 bases of the junction left unmatched. Germline CDR1 SGHNT, CDR2 YYREEE (reference sequence). The full variable domain, completed using reference TRBV5-4 and TRBJ2-1, is ETGVTQSPTHLIKTRGQQVTLRCSSQSGHNTVSWYQQALGQGPQFIFQYYREEENGRGNFPPRFSGLQFPNYSSELNVNALELDDSALYLCASSPKRELGNEQFFGPGTRLTVL.

This clone was recorded once. This rearrangement joins TRBV5-1 to TRBJ2-3; 9 nucleotides agree with TRBD2. There are 14 residues in the CDR3. Germline loops: CDR1 SGHRS, CDR2 YFSETQ. V was clipped by 5 bases and J by 6 bases; unmatched bases: 7. The CDR3 is CASRFPGTSDTQYF. DNA for the CDR3: TGCGCCAGCAGATTTCCCGGGACTAGCGATACGCAGTATTTT.

The genes are TRBV4-1 and TRBJ1-2; D gene uncertain. The CDR3 is 16 residues long. The V gene lost 4 bases and the J gene lost 8 bases, with 23 bases spanning the gap. The germline gives CDR1 MGHRA, CDR2 YSYEKL. The CDR3 nucleotides are TGCGCCAGCAGCCCCTCCGGGCAATCGGGGAACGGAGGCTACACCTTC. Its protein product is CASSPSGQSGNGGYTF.

This chain connects TRBV5-6 to TRBJ2-5; the match to TRBD1 covers 7 bases. Trimming cost V 3 bases and J 4 bases; bases outside gene matches: 6. Germline V CDR1 and CDR2: SGHDT, YYEEEE. The CDR3 is 14 amino acids. CDR3 loop: CASSSPQGIETQYF. In DNA form, the CDR3 reads TGTGCCAGCAGCTCGCCACAGGGGATAGAGACCCAGTACTTC.

The rearrangement joins TRBV10-3 to TRBJ2-1; tentative D call: TRBD2 (6 bases). Trimming left V 11 bases short and J 4 bases short, with 21 bases between. This CDR3 is built from 15 residues. Germline CDR1 ENHRY, CDR2 SYGVKD. The CDR3 nucleotides are TGTGCCGCCTGTGACGAGGCGGGAAGGTACAATGAGCAGTTCTTC. As protein: CAACDEAGRYNEQFF.

V is TRBV28 and J is TRBJ1-1, with no clear D. The CDR3 covers 15 residues. The germline V gene has CDR1 MDHEN and CDR2 SYDVKM. V lost 3 bases to trimming and J lost 3 bases, with 14 bases between them. This CDR3 reads CASSLSFQAHTEAFF. The CDR3 DNA reads as TGTGCCAGCAGTTTGAGTTTTCAGGCACACACTGAAGCTTTCTTT.

V is TRBV6-5 and J is TRBJ2-7; D perhaps matches TRBD1 (5 bases). The CDR3 extends over 12 amino acids. The germline CDR1 and CDR2 sequences are MNHEY and SVGAGI. Trimming stripped 5 bases from V and 4 bases from J, with 9 bases between. The CDR3 bases are TGTGCCAGCAGTAACCAGGGATACGAGCAGTACGTC. This sequence encodes CASSNQGYEQYV.

The V gene is TRBV2, the J gene TRBJ2-2, with 7 bases lining up with TRBD2. CDR3 length equals 15 residues. CDR1 is SNHLY, CDR2 FYNNEI, per germline. Trimming at V came to 1 base and at J to 4 bases, leaving 3 bases not matched to a gene. CDR3 nucleotide sequence: TGTGCCAGCAGTGAAGGACTAGCAGGCACCGGGGAGCTGTTTTTT. The encoded protein is CASSEGLAGTGELFF.

A single count supports this clone. V is TRBV27 and J is TRBJ2-1; 16 positions match TRBD2. V trimming: 5 bases; J trimming: 7 bases; junction bases outside the gene matches: 14. In germline, CDR1 is MNHEY, CDR2 SMNVEV (reference sequence). The CDR3 has 19 amino acids. Here the CDR3 reads CASSTPGLAGGPLANEQFF. In DNA form, the CDR3 reads TGTGCCAGCAGTACCCCGGGACTAGCGGGAGGGCCCCTCGCTAATGAGCAGTTCTTC.

V usage is TRBV5-4 and J usage is TRBJ2-1; the match to TRBD1 covers 11 bases. The V segment lost 4 bases and the J segment 6 bases; nucleotides outside the gene matches: 3. Germline assignment: CDR1 SGHNT and CDR2 YYREEE (reference sequence). The CDR3 is 14 amino acids. The CDR3 nucleotides are TGTGCCAGCAGCCGGGACAGGGGGTCCAATGAGCAGTTCTTC. Its translation: CASSRDRGSNEQFF.

The rearrangement links TRBV25-1 to TRBJ1-2; D is unresolved. V lost 0 bases to trimming and J lost 3 bases, with 8 bases between them. The CDR3 is 14 amino acids. CDR1 is MGHDK and CDR2 is SYGVNS in the germline V gene. The CDR3 DNA sequence: TGTGCCAGCAGTGAATATCCCGGGGACTATGGCTACACCTTC. As protein: CASSEYPGDYGYTF.

This chain connects TRBV28 to TRBJ2-7, with 9 positions matching TRBD2. From germline, CDR1 is MDHEN and CDR2 SYDVKM. The CDR3 sequence is 16 residues long. The trim removed 1 base at V and 4 bases at J, leaving 8 bases unmatched. The CDR3 DNA follows: TGTGCCAGCAGTTTATTGGCTAGCGGGATTGGGTACGAGCAGTACTTC. This codes for CASSLLASGIGYEQYF.

This chain uses TRBV19 with TRBJ2-3, with TRBD2 matching over 7 bases. Germline CDR1 LNHDA, CDR2 SQIVND (reference sequence). This CDR3 has 15 residues. V shed 5 bases and J 0 bases; nucleotides not matched to a gene: 5. The CDR3 loop reads CASSGRGSSTDTQYF. The DNA for the CDR3 is TGTGCCAGTAGTGGGAGGGGCTCTAGCACAGATACGCAGTATTTT.

CDR3 DNA: TGTGCCAGCAGTTTCGGGACAGGATGGGGCGAGCAGTACTTC. Its protein is CASSFGTGWGEQYF. V usage is TRBV28 and J usage is TRBJ2-7; 8 bases match TRBD1. The CDR3 extends over 14 amino acids. The germline V gene encodes CDR1 MDHEN and CDR2 SYDVKM. With V trimmed by 3 bases and J by 6 bases, 7 bases remained unmatched.

The rearrangement uses TRBV7-8 and TRBJ2-7, with 8 bases aligning to TRBD1. V dropped 3 bases and J dropped 4; count of bases not matched to a gene: 8. CDR1 and CDR2 from the germline V gene are SGHVS and FQNEAQ. The CDR3 spans 15 residues. DNA of the CDR3: TGTGCCAGCAGCTTCGGCAGGGGGCCGGAATACGAGCAGTACGTC. Amino acid sequence: CASSFGRGPEYEQYV.

The rearrangement links TRBV5-6 to TRBJ1-1; D remains ambiguous. The V gene's germline CDR1 is SGHDT and CDR2 YYEEEE. The CDR3 totals 13 residues. V lost 1 base to trimming and J lost 1 base, with 5 bases between them. Here the CDR3 reads CASSLNRNTEAFF. CDR3 nucleotides: TGTGCCAGCAGCTTGAACAGGAACACTGAAGCTTTCTTT.